A selection of T cell receptor beta chains follows, all from one sample in a study of blood T cell repertoires in COVID-19. The assay was immunoSEQ multiplex PCR, and TCRdb's table has in-frame clones only and misses some. The sample contains about 160,000 clones, roughly 90% of which appear only once. The sample comprised peripheral blood. Every receptor here comes from a man aged 60 to 69 with acute or convalescent COVID-19. The CDR3 runs from the conserved cysteine through the conserved F or W. The order of the fields is clone size, J gene, CDR3 length, V gene, D gene, CDR3 DNA, CDR3 protein. D genes are given only for firm matches. Clone size is stated in some rows and not others, as once, few, many or a class when expanded.

size: once; J: TRBJ1-4; length: 18; V: TRBV6-2/TRBV6-3; D: -; DNA: TGTGCCAGCAGTTCCCTAGGGCAGGGGAGGGGAACTAATGAAAAACTGTTTTTT; CDR3: CASSSLGQGRGTNEKLFF
size: -; J: TRBJ1-3; length: 15; V: TRBV7-9; D: -; DNA: TGTGCCAGCAGCTTAGCGTATCAGGGGCTCCACACCATATATTTT; CDR3: CASSLAYQGLHTIYF
size: -; J: TRBJ1-2; length: 15; V: TRBV7-2; D: -; DNA: TGTGCCAGCAGCCCGAAGATTGGGGGCAGCTATGGCTACACCTTC; CDR3: CASSPKIGGSYGYTF
size: -; J: TRBJ1-6; length: 15; V: TRBV2; D: -; DNA: TGTGCCAGCAGTGAAGAGGTCAGGGGAAATTCACCCCTCCACTTT; CDR3: CASSEEVRGNSPLHF
size: -; J: TRBJ1-2; length: 15; V: TRBV5-1; D: TRBD1; DNA: TGCGCCAGCAGCCCGGCCCAGGGGGCCAACTATGGCTACACCTTC; CDR3: CASSPAQGANYGYTF
size: once; J: TRBJ1-2; length: 15; V: TRBV4-1; D: TRBD1; DNA: TGCGCCAGCAGCCAGCCTCAGGGGGCTCGGTATGGCTACACCTTC; CDR3: CASSQPQGARYGYTF
size: -; J: TRBJ1-5; length: 13; V: TRBV7-6; D: -; DNA: TGTGCCAGCAGCTTAAGGGGAGGGCAGCCCCAGCATTTT; CDR3: CASSLRGGQPQHF
size: -; J: TRBJ1-2; length: 14; V: TRBV29-1; D: TRBD1; DNA: TGCAGCGTTGATGGGACAGGGATGTTCTATGGCTACACCTTC; CDR3: CSVDGTGMFYGYTF
size: -; J: TRBJ2-7; length: 16; V: TRBV9; D: TRBD2; DNA: TGTGCCAGCAGCGTAGATAGCGGGGGGGCCTTCTACGAGCAGTACTTC; CDR3: CASSVDSGGAFYEQYF
size: -; J: TRBJ1-6; length: 16; V: TRBV30; D: TRBD1; DNA: TGTGCCTGGAGATATCGGGGGACAGGGGGTAATTCACCCCTCCACTTT; CDR3: CAWRYRGTGGNSPLHF
size: -; J: TRBJ2-7; length: 16; V: TRBV6-5; D: TRBD1; DNA: TGTGCCAGCAGTTACGGGGGACAGGGGGTGACCTACGAGCAGTACTTC; CDR3: CASSYGGQGVTYEQYF
size: -; J: TRBJ2-3; length: 13; V: TRBV5-6; D: -; DNA: TGTGCCAGCAGTTTGGGCGGAGGGTATACGCAGTATTTT; CDR3: CASSLGGGYTQYF
size: -; J: TRBJ1-1; length: 16; V: TRBV24-1; D: -; DNA: TGTGCCACCAGTGAGCTTCGGTATCGAACGAACACTGAAGCTTTCTTT; CDR3: CATSELRYRTNTEAFF
size: -; J: TRBJ2-1; length: 13; V: TRBV27; D: -; DNA: TGTGCCAGCAGTCCCCTATCGGGAAGTGAGCAGTTCTTC; CDR3: CASSPLSGSEQFF
size: -; J: TRBJ1-1; length: 13; V: TRBV19; D: -; DNA: TGTGCCAGTAGCGTGGGGGGGAACACTGAAGCTTTCTTT; CDR3: CASSVGGNTEAFF
size: -; J: TRBJ1-1; length: 17; V: TRBV19; D: TRBD1; DNA: TGTGCCAGTAGTACCCGCGGGAGGGGGCGCTTCGGCACTGAAGCTTTCTTT; CDR3: CASSTRGRGRFGTEAFF
size: -; J: TRBJ2-7; length: 12; V: TRBV4-1; D: -; DNA: TGCGCCAGCAGCCAAGACAGGGTCGAGCAGTACTTC; CDR3: CASSQDRVEQYF
size: -; J: TRBJ1-1; length: 13; V: TRBV15; D: -; DNA: TGTGCCACCAGCAACGAGATCGTCGCTGAAGCTTTCTTT; CDR3: CATSNEIVAEAFF
size: -; J: TRBJ2-3; length: 13; V: TRBV6-5; D: TRBD2; DNA: TGTGCCAGCGGGACTAGCGGGGGGGGTACGCAGTATTTT; CDR3: CASGTSGGGTQYF
size: once; J: TRBJ2-3; length: 15; V: TRBV5-1; D: TRBD1; DNA: TGCGCCAGCAGCTATCCGGACAGGGGGGCAGATACGCAGTATTTT; CDR3: CASSYPDRGADTQYF
size: -; J: TRBJ1-5; length: 13; V: TRBV30; D: -; DNA: TGTGCCTGGAACGGAGGGAGCAATCAGCCCCAGCATTTT; CDR3: CAWNGGSNQPQHF
size: -; J: TRBJ1-2; length: 15; V: TRBV6-5; D: -; DNA: TGTGCCAGCAGTTACTCGGGAGGGGTGAAATCGGACTACACCTTC; CDR3: CASSYSGGVKSDYTF